The 7 T cell receptor beta chains below all came from one sample that was sequenced in a study of blood T cell repertoires in COVID-19 (TCRdb year 2020). The library was prepared using the immunoSEQ multiplex PCR assay. Entries here come from immuneACCESS through TCRdb and include only in-frame sequences with V and J called. Some clones fail to appear in such tables; in the studies checked, an unresolved V gene covers under half of the shortfall, and the cause of the remainder is unknown. This sample holds 90,000 to 150,000 clones; roughly 79% were observed only once. The ten largest account for roughly a tenth of the sample. The sequenced sample consisted of peripheral blood. The receptors stem from a human donor in a cohort sampled during active COVID-19.

The gene calls are TRBV7-2 and TRBJ2-7; 10 nucleotides match TRBD1. Germline lookup yields CDR1 SGHTA and CDR2 FQGNSA. J lost 4 bases, V lost 1 base, and 13 bases had no gene match. CDR3 length: 18 amino acids. The CDR3 nucleotides are TGTGCCAGCAGCTTAGAGGTGGTGGGACAGGGGTTTTTTTACGAGCAGTACTTC. Translated, it gives CASSLEVVGQGFFYEQYF.

The table lists this clone with a count of one. The chain combines TRBV24-1 with TRBJ2-3, with D maybe TRBD2 (5 bases). The CDR3 extends over 11 amino acids. Per the germline V gene, CDR1 is KGHDR and CDR2 is SFDVKD. V lost 6 bases, J lost 7 bases, and 7 bases lay in between. CDR3 loop: CATSNGNTQYF. The DNA for the CDR3 is TGTGCCACCAGTAACGGGAATACGCAGTATTTT.

The sample holds one count of this clone. This chain links TRBV19 with TRBJ2-4; a possible D gene is TRBD2 (6 bases). V shed 3 bases and J shed 3 bases, with 9 bases lying between them. The CDR3 covers 14 residues. CDR1 LNHDA and CDR2 SQIVND come from the germline V gene (reference sequence). The CDR3 coding sequence is TGTGCCAGTAGTATGGGAGGCGACAAAAACATTCAGTACTTC. Translated, it gives CASSMGGDKNIQYF.

This chain uses TRBV9 with TRBJ2-7; tentatively, D is TRBD2 (6 bases). Per germline, CDR1 SGDLS and CDR2 YYNGEE. Trimming took off 2 bases at V and 4 bases at J, with 7 bases between the two ends. The CDR3 length is 12 residues. In DNA form, the CDR3 reads TGTGCCAGCAGCGTCGGGGGATACGAGCAGTACTTC. Translation gives CASSVGGYEQYF.

This sequence joins TRBV19 and TRBJ2-7; perhaps TRBD1 as D (6 bases). Germline CDR1 LNHDA, CDR2 SQIVND (reference sequence). Deletions cut 1 base from V and 3 bases from J, with 10 bases between. This CDR3 is 14 amino acids long. CDR3 DNA: TGTGCCAGTAGTATAGTCGGGACAAACTACGAGCAGTACTTC. This codes for CASSIVGTNYEQYF.

The chain couples TRBV5-5 to TRBJ1-1, with a possible D match to TRBD1 (5 bases). Germline CDR1 reads SGHKS; CDR2 reads YYEKEE (reference sequence). The V end lost 0 bases, the J end lost 4 bases, and 10 bases lay between the germline ends. This CDR3 is built from 14 residues. The CDR3 sequence: CASSLDTGGTEAFF. CDR3 DNA: TGTGCCAGCAGCTTGGACACGGGGGGCACTGAAGCTTTCTTT.

This rearrangement joins TRBV30 to TRBJ1-2; 8 bases agree with TRBD1. The CDR3 totals 15 residues. From germline, CDR1 is GTSNPN and CDR2 SVGIG (reference sequence). V lost 4 bases, J lost 0 bases, and 7 bases stayed unmatched. CDR3 coding DNA: TGTGCCTGGAAGATGACAGGGGCCCCTAACTATGGCTACACCTTC. It yields the protein CAWKMTGAPNYGYTF.